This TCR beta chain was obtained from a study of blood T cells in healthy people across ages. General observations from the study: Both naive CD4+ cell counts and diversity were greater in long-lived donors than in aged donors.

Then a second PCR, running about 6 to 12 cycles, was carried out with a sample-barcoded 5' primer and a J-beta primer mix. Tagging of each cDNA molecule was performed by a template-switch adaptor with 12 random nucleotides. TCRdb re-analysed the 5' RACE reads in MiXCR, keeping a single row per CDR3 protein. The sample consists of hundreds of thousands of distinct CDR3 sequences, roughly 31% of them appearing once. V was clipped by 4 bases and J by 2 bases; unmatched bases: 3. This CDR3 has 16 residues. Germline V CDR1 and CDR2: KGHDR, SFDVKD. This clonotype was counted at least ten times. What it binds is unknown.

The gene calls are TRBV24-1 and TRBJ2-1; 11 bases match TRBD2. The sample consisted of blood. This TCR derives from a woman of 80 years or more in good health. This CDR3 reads CATSENSGGAYNEQFF. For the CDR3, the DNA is TGTGCCACCAGTGAAAATAGCGGGGGGGCCTACAATGAGCAGTTCTTC.